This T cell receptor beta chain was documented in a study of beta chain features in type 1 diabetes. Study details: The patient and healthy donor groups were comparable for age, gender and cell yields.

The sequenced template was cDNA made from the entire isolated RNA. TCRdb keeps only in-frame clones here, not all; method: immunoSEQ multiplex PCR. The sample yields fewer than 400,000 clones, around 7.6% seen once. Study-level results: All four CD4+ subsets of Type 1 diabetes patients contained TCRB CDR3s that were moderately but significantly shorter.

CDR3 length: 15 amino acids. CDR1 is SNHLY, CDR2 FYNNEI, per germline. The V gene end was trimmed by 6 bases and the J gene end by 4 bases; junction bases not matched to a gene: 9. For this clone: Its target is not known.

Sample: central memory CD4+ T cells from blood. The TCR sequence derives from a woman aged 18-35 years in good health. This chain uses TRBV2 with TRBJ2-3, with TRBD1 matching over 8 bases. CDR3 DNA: TGTGCCAGCAGCGGACAGGGTATTTCGGCAGATACGCAGTATTTT. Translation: CASSGQGISADTQYF.